These 23 T cell receptor beta chains share one sample of origin, sequenced in a study of Tregs in tolerant kidney transplant recipients. Mixed chimerism was transient after nonmyeloablative marrow transplants from related graft donors. Sequencing was performed with immunoSEQ multiplex PCR; in TCRdb, only in-frame clones are kept and a portion is missing. The table has 84,000 or so clones, roughly 93% seen once. This specimen consisted of CD4+ T cells from blood (PBMCs), obtained 12 months after the transplant. The receptors were gathered from a human patient who received a combined kidney and bone marrow transplant. Some T cells may be graft donor cells.

The chain couples TRBV6-5 to TRBJ2-7; 8 bases map to TRBD1. The V gene end was trimmed by 7 bases and the J gene end by 0 bases; junction bases not matched to a gene: 2. The CDR3 loop spans 13 amino acids. Looked up from germline, CDR1 is MNHEY and CDR2 is SVGAGI. Written as DNA, the CDR3 is TGTGCCAGCACCAGGGGGCCCTCCTACGAGCAGTACTTC. Translation gives CASTRGPSYEQYF.

The chain employs TRBV9 and TRBJ2-3; D might be TRBD2 (6 bases). Germline values: CDR1 SGDLS, CDR2 YYNGEE. There are 14 residues in the CDR3. Deletions cut 1 base from V and 5 bases from J, with 11 bases between. The CDR3 nucleotides are TGTGCCAGCAGCGTACAATCCGGGGGAGATACGCAGTATTTT. Amino acid sequence: CASSVQSGGDTQYF. Based on the CDR3 plus reference TRBV9 and TRBJ2-3, the full variable domain is DSGVTQTPKHLITATGQRVTLRCSPRSGDLSVYWYQQSLDQGLQFLIQYYNGEERAKGNILERFSAQQFPDLHSELNLSSLELGDSALYFCASSVQSGGDTQYFGPGTRLTVL.

Written as DNA, the CDR3 is TGTGCCAGCAGTCCCTCACAGGGATGGGAAGAGACCCAGTACTTC. It encodes CASSPSQGWEETQYF. This rearrangement joins TRBV28 to TRBJ2-5, with TRBD1 as a possible D gene (6 bases). Per the germline V gene, CDR1 is MDHEN and CDR2 is SYDVKM. V lost 5 bases, J lost 3 bases, and 16 bases lay in between. This CDR3 region has 15 residues.

The chain employs TRBV18 and TRBJ2-6; no definite D call. CDR1 KGHSH and CDR2 LQKENI come from the germline V gene. The germline V and J ends were trimmed by 2 bases and 2 bases, with 4 bases remaining between them. The CDR3 loop spans 14 amino acids. CDR3 sequence reads: CASSPITGANVLTF. The CDR3 DNA reads as TGTGCCAGCTCACCAATCACTGGGGCCAACGTCCTGACTTTC.

This clone has a handful of counts. V and J are TRBV7-8 and TRBJ1-1; TRBD1 is a possible D gene (5 bases). The length of the CDR3 is 14 residues. Trimming stripped 1 base from V and 1 base from J, with 7 bases between. The germline V gene encodes CDR1 SGHVS and CDR2 FQNEAQ. In DNA form, the CDR3 reads TGTGCCAGCAGCTTAGGCAGGGAGAACACTGAAGCTTTCTTT. Translation: CASSLGRENTEAFF.

The rearrangement links TRBV9 to TRBJ1-2, with unresolved D. Germline V CDR1 and CDR2: SGDLS, YYNGEE. The V end lost 3 bases, the J end lost 2 bases, and 11 bases lay between the germline ends. The CDR3 covers 14 residues. The CDR3 DNA is TGTGCCAGCAGCGAAGGACTGAGAAACTATGGCTACACCTTC. It is translated as CASSEGLRNYGYTF. Full variable domain (outside the CDR3, taken from reference TRBV9 and TRBJ1-2): DSGVTQTPKHLITATGQRVTLRCSPRSGDLSVYWYQQSLDQGLQFLIQYYNGEERAKGNILERFSAQQFPDLHSELNLSSLELGDSALYFCASSEGLRNYGYTFGSGTRLTVV.

The genes are TRBV1 and TRBJ2-5; the table's D call, TRBD2, was not checked against the DNA. TRBV1 is described as a pseudogene. CDR3 length equals 17 residues. CDR3 loop: CTSTKSSKRGGQETQYF. The CDR3 coding sequence is TGCACCAGCACCAAATCATCTAAGCGGGGGGGACAAGAGACCCAGTACTTC.

V usage is TRBV5-6 and J usage is TRBJ2-5, with TRBD2 identical over 7 bases. Germline CDR1 SGHDT, CDR2 YYEEEE. CDR3 length: 15 residues. V shed 4 bases, J shed 5 bases, and the junction held 11 bases outside the gene matches. Here the CDR3 DNA reads TGTGCCAGCAGCCCACGGGGGGACCTTCAGGAGACCCAGTACTTC. Translated: CASSPRGDLQETQYF.

This chain links TRBV4-3 with TRBJ2-1; TRBD1 aligns across 7 bases. The CDR3 loop spans 17 amino acids. The germline V gene has CDR1 LGHNA and CDR2 YSLEER. Losses at the gene ends were 5 bases for V and 1 base for J; bases not matched to a gene: 11. The CDR3 DNA reads as TGCGCCAGCAGCGCAGGGCCGGACAGGCTGTCCTACAATGAGCAGTTCTTC. The encoded protein is CASSAGPDRLSYNEQFF.

V gene TRBV2 combines with J gene TRBJ1-5; D uncertain. The CDR3 covers 17 residues. The V and J ends lost 4 bases and 0 bases respectively, with 16 bases between them. Germline assignment: CDR1 SNHLY and CDR2 FYNNEI. CDR3 bases: TGTGCCAGCAGTGGTGACGGAGCCCAATATAGCAATCAGCCCCAGCATTTT. As protein: CASSGDGAQYSNQPQHF.

V gene TRBV7-2 combines with J gene TRBJ2-3; D unclear. The CDR3 length is 12 residues. CDR1 is SGHTA and CDR2 is FQGNSA in the germline V gene. V dropped 5 bases and J dropped 3 bases, with 6 bases sitting between them. CDR3 DNA: TGTGCCAGCAGCCCGACTACAGATACGCAGTATTTT. It codes for CASSPTTDTQYF.

The rearrangement links TRBV2 to TRBJ2-3; D might be TRBD1 (6 bases). This CDR3 region has 14 residues. The V gene's germline CDR1 is SNHLY and CDR2 FYNNEI. Trimming stripped 7 bases from V and 4 bases from J, with 15 bases between. Here the CDR3 reads CASKGQGYPDTQYF. The CDR3 DNA reads TGTGCCAGCAAGGGACAAGGATATCCAGATACGCAGTATTTT.

This sequence joins TRBV4-2 and TRBJ2-7; a possible D gene is TRBD1 (6 bases). Trimming removed 5 bases at V and 4 bases at J, with 15 bases between. CDR1 is LGHNA and CDR2 is YNFKEQ in the germline V gene. The CDR3 sequence is 14 residues long. CDR3 nucleotides: TGTGCCAGCAGCAACCGACAGGAAAATTACGAGCAGTACTTC. Its translation: CASSNRQENYEQYF.

The chain carries TRBV10-3 and TRBJ2-2; 10 positions agree with TRBD2. Looked up from germline, CDR1 is ENHRY and CDR2 is SYGVKD. Losses at the gene ends were 4 bases for V and 0 bases for J; bases not matched to a gene: 5. The CDR3 covers 17 residues. The CDR3 DNA reads TGTGCCATCAGTGGTGGTAGCGGGGGGACGAACACCGGGGAGCTGTTTTTT. Protein sequence: CAISGGSGGTNTGELFF.

The chain couples TRBV6-5 to TRBJ2-2; D unresolved. The CDR3 runs to 14 residues. CDR1 and CDR2 (germline): MNHEY, SVGAGI. V lost 2 bases, J lost 6 bases, and 10 bases lay in between. The CDR3: CASSYTPPAGELFF. In DNA form, the CDR3 reads TGTGCCAGCAGTTACACCCCCCCGGCCGGGGAGCTGTTTTTT.

The chain combines TRBV5-1 with TRBJ1-2; D gene ambiguous. Per germline, CDR1 SGHRS and CDR2 YFSETQ. The CDR3 is made up of 14 amino acids. Trimming took 1 base from V and 1 from J, leaving 8 bases between them. CDR3 loop: CASSLSPGNYGYTF. In DNA, the CDR3 is TGCGCCAGCAGCTTGTCCCCCGGTAACTATGGCTACACCTTC.

The rearrangement links TRBV9 to TRBJ2-3; TRBD2 agrees at 8 bases. This CDR3 has 15 residues. Germline trimming cut 4 bases from V and 2 bases from J; bases unmatched to any gene: 6. Germline V CDR1 and CDR2: SGDLS, YYNGEE. The CDR3 DNA reads as TGTGCCAGCAGCCTACGGGAGGGCTCCACAGATACGCAGTATTTT. Translating it yields CASSLREGSTDTQYF.

The chain uses TRBV30 and TRBJ2-7, with D unresolved. Trimming cost V 2 bases and J 0 bases, with 14 bases left between them. The CDR3 has 15 amino acids. CDR1 is GTSNPN, CDR2 SVGIG, per germline (reference sequence). The CDR3 DNA reads TGTGCCTGGAGTTACATCTTTGGGCCCTCCTACGAGCAGTACTTC. Translated: CAWSYIFGPSYEQYF.

The gene calls are TRBV11-2 and TRBJ1-6; perhaps TRBD1 as D (6 bases). V shed 4 bases and J shed 4 bases, with 23 bases lying between them. CDR3 size: 19 residues. Germline-derived CDR1 and CDR2 are SGHAT and FQNNGV. Written as DNA, the CDR3 is TGTGCCAGCAGCTCGGGACAAAGGGCGAACTCCGGATATAATTCACCCCTCCACTTT. This codes for CASSSGQRANSGYNSPLHF.

Remarks on this clone: The junction departs from the called germline gene at one end, perhaps through a read error. Other DNA sequences of this sample code for an identical CDR3. The chain uses TRBV5-4 and TRBJ1-6, with D possibly TRBD1 on 6 matching bases. Germline CDR1 and CDR2: SGHNT and YYREEE (reference sequence). The CDR3 has 18 amino acids. The CDR3 region has the DNA TGTGCCAGCAGCTCGATAACAGGGAGAGGGTCCTATAATTCCCCCCTCCACTTT. Translated, it gives CASSSITGRGSYNSPLHF.

This clone was seen a handful of times. The rearrangement uses TRBV5-1 and TRBJ1-4, with 10 bases identical to TRBD1. The CDR3 is 14 amino acids. The junction had 3 bases not matched to a gene; V was cut back by 4 bases and J by 6 bases. Germline V gives CDR1 SGHRS, CDR2 YFSETQ. The CDR3 DNA reads TGCGCCAGCAGCCCGGGGACAGGGGATGAAAAACTGTTTTTT. As protein: CASSPGTGDEKLFF.

V is TRBV30 and J is TRBJ2-2; TRBD1 aligns across 9 bases. Trimming removed 2 bases from V and 7 bases from J; junction bases left unmatched: 5. The germline V gene encodes CDR1 GTSNPN and CDR2 SVGIG (reference sequence). The CDR3 consists of 14 residues. The CDR3 here is CAWSTGQGFGELFF. The CDR3 DNA reads as TGTGCCTGGAGTACGGGACAGGGCTTCGGGGAGCTGTTTTTT.

CDR3 region: CAVNGDRTEQYF. In nucleotides, the CDR3 is TGTGCCGTCAACGGGGATCGAACCGAGCAGTACTTC. The V call is TRBV7-9, the J call TRBJ2-7; D possibly corresponds to TRBD2 (5 bases). Germline CDR1 and CDR2: SEHNR and FQNEAQ (reference sequence). CDR3 length: 12 amino acids. The V and J ends lost 11 bases and 6 bases respectively, with 17 bases between them.